This TCR beta chain was identified during a study of PD-1 blockade in classical Hodgkin lymphoma. Study-wide background: The study gave patients nivolumab 3 mg/kg intravenously every 2 weeks.

Described time point: cycle 4 day 1 (C4D1), after less than 7 weeks of nivolumab. All trial patients relapsed after autologous stem cell transplantation. Under best response, outcomes were complete response, partial response or progressive disease. In the case of this clone: What it recognizes is unknown.

Germline-derived CDR1 and CDR2 are SGHVS and FNYEAQ. V was clipped by 5 bases and J by 4 bases; unmatched bases: 5. CDR3 length: 14 amino acids. Using immunoSEQ multiplex PCR, the repertoire was profiled, and TCRdb retains in-frame clones only, with some absent. This table has 110,000 or so clones, about 92% appearing once. Study conclusions and caveats: Significant TCR diversity gains by C4D1 occurred in CD4+ but not CD8+ cells. Prior to therapy, complete responders displayed diversity much like that of newly diagnosed patients.

The sequenced sample was peripheral blood mononuclear cells (PBMCs), obtained before the fourth cycle of nivolumab. This TCR came from a human donor with classical Hodgkin lymphoma. V gene TRBV7-6 combines with J gene TRBJ2-7; 10 bases match TRBD2. The CDR3 loop is CASSLTSGTYEQYF. The CDR3 DNA is TGTGCCAGCAGCCTAACTAGCGGGACATACGAGCAGTACTTC.